The clone carrying this TCR beta chain was observed a handful of times. The sample originates from a study of blood T cell repertoires in COVID-19. Overall study context: Specimens from acute and convalescent COVID-19 originated in the United States, Italy and Spain. T cells, B-cell-depleted T cells, or PBMCs supplied cDNA or gDNA.

Authors' analysis steps: Amplification of reference gene primers provided the estimated nucleated cell counts. Measured with immunoSEQ multiplex PCR; TCRdb has only the in-frame clones, and not every one. Clone size and V and J calls were adopted from that table, with D and trimming inferred from the DNA. The repertoire has some 110,000 clones, 75% to 85% of them found once; the top ten carry roughly 8.2%. The origin of this receptor is a man between 65 and 85 years old with acute or convalescent COVID-19. Sample: peripheral blood.

The CDR3, as DNA: TGCGCCAGCAGCCAAGGGCAATTGATCCAAGAGACCCAGTACTTC. Translated, it gives CASSQGQLIQETQYF. J is TRBJ2-5 and V is TRBV4-1; unclear D gene. This CDR3 has 15 residues. V was trimmed by 1 base and J by 1 base, leaving 10 bases between them. Germline lookup yields CDR1 MGHRA and CDR2 YSYEKL.